These T cell receptor beta chains were read from a single sample in a study of metastatic and nonmetastatic thyroid tumors. TCRdb redid the clone calls on the PCR reads using MiXCR. The data hold roughly 36,000 clones, with 10% to 12% observed a single time. Material: blood. These receptors were taken from a female donor with papillary thyroid cancer or a benign thyroid nodule (not recorded which). Some clones in this sample may be carry-over from other donors' samples. The CDR3 runs from the conserved cysteine through the conserved F or W. A D gene is named only where the DNA matches it firmly. Expanded clones are given a class, and other clones once, few, many or no size at all.

abundance	len	v_gene	d_gene	j_gene	CDR3aa	CDR3nt
.	15	TRBV12-5	TRBD2	TRBJ2-1	CASGFSRDYYNEQFF	TGTGCTAGTGGTTTTAGCCGGGACTACTACAATGAGCAGTTCTTC
few	16	TRBV6-1	TRBD2	TRBJ2-7	CASVRTSGMGGYEQYF	TGTGCCAGCGTGAGGACTAGCGGGATGGGCGGCTACGAGCAGTACTTC
many	13	TRBV6-1	TRBD1	TRBJ2-2	CATRTGGAGELFF	TGTGCCACCAGGACAGGGGGCGCCGGGGAGCTGTTTTTT
many	13	TRBV7-6	.	TRBJ2-7	CASAKALSYEQYF	TGTGCCAGCGCGAAGGCTCTCTCCTACGAGCAGTACTTC
many	12	TRBV5-1	.	TRBJ2-7	CASSFNRDEQYF	TGCGCCAGCAGCTTTAACAGGGACGAGCAGTACTTC
many	14	TRBV27	.	TRBJ2-3	CASSWSPQGDTQYF	TGTGCCAGCAGTTGGAGCCCTCAGGGAGATACGCAGTATTTT
many	17	TRBV7-2	.	TRBJ1-4	CASSLINQGWVNEKLFF	TGTGCCAGCAGCTTGATAAATCAGGGGTGGGTTAATGAAAAACTGTTTTTT
many	15	TRBV20-1	.	TRBJ1-6	CSAREGDKGNSPLHF	TGCAGTGCTAGAGAGGGGGACAAGGGTAATTCACCCCTCCACTTT
many	15	TRBV27	.	TRBJ1-2	CASRLTRTANYGYTF	TGTGCCAGCAGGCTGACACGAACCGCTAACTATGGCTACACCTTC
many	16	TRBV30	.	TRBJ1-3	CAWSVGQRSSGNTIYF	TGTGCCTGGAGTGTAGGGCAGAGATCCTCTGGAAACACCATATATTTT
.	14	TRBV29-1	.	TRBJ2-3	CSVEPGDGTDTQYF	TGCAGCGTTGAACCGGGGGACGGGACAGATACGCAGTATTTT
.	17	TRBV5-1	.	TRBJ1-6	CASSPVGISSYNSPLHF	TGCGCCAGCAGCCCGGTCGGAATCAGCTCCTATAATTCACCCCTCCACTTT
.	16	TRBV18	TRBD1	TRBJ2-2	CASSPSGRGPTGELFF	TGTGCCAGCTCACCATCGGGCAGGGGGCCCACCGGGGAGCTGTTTTTT
many	12	TRBV7-8	.	TRBJ2-7	CASSAVSYEQYF	TGTGCCAGCAGCGCAGTCAGCTACGAGCAGTACTTC
many	15	TRBV3-1	.	TRBJ1-1	CASSQSGSSGTEAFF	TGTGCCAGCAGCCAATCAGGGAGTTCTGGGACTGAAGCTTTCTTT
many	13	TRBV5-4	.	TRBJ2-5	CASSLKAGETQYF	TGTGCCAGCAGCTTGAAGGCGGGGGAGACCCAGTACTTC
.	14	TRBV20-1	.	TRBJ1-1	CSAGQMWVFAEAFF	TGCAGTGCTGGGCAGATGTGGGTATTTGCGGAAGCTTTCTTT
many	16	TRBV4-3	.	TRBJ2-5	CASSQDLAVGGETQYF	TGCGCCAGCAGCCAAGATTTAGCGGTGGGGGGAGAGACCCAGTACTTC
many	14	TRBV5-1	.	TRBJ2-3	CATTIGAGTDTQYF	TGCGCCACCACCATTGGGGCCGGCACAGATACGCAGTATTTT
many	14	TRBV12-5	.	TRBJ1-1	CASGPPGEYTEAFF	TGTGCTAGTGGTCCCCCGGGGGAGTACACTGAAGCTTTCTTT
many	15	TRBV15	.	TRBJ1-1	CATSRPPEGYTEAFF	TGTGCCACCAGCAGACCTCCCGAGGGTTACACTGAAGCTTTCTTT
many	15	TRBV6-5	TRBD2	TRBJ2-7	CASSYGLAGDSEQYF	TGTGCCAGCAGTTACGGACTAGCGGGAGATTCCGAGCAGTACTTC
many	15	TRBV7-9	.	TRBJ1-1	CASSTSDGWGTEAFF	TGTGCCAGCAGCACCTCGGATGGGTGGGGAACTGAAGCTTTCTTT
.	16	TRBV20-1	.	TRBJ1-5	CSARDFGRGRNQPQHF	TGCAGTGCTAGAGATTTTGGCAGGGGTAGAAATCAGCCCCAGCATTTT
many	15	TRBV5-4	TRBD1	TRBJ1-2	CASSLGNQGAFGYTF	TGTGCCAGCAGCTTGGGCAACCAGGGGGCTTTTGGCTACACCTTC
many	13	TRBV20-1	.	TRBJ2-7	CSAPSSGEREQYF	TGCAGTGCCCCGTCATCGGGAGAGCGCGAGCAGTACTTC
.	16	TRBV6-1	TRBD1	TRBJ1-1	CASSTLYRGMNTEAFF	TGTGCCAGCAGTACCCTTTACAGGGGGATGAACACTGAAGCTTTCTTT
many	14	TRBV7-2	TRBD1	TRBJ1-1	CASSTGQAFAEAFF	TGTGCCAGCAGCACCGGACAGGCGTTCGCTGAAGCTTTCTTT
many	15	TRBV19	.	TRBJ2-1	CASSIQAVPANEQFF	TGTGCCAGTAGTATTCAGGCGGTCCCGGCCAATGAGCAGTTCTTC
.	12	TRBV15	.	TRBJ1-2	CATSRSTEGYTF	TGTGCCACCAGCAGATCCACGGAGGGCTACACCTTC
.	16	TRBV5-1	TRBD1	TRBJ1-3	CASSPGTGGIGNTIYF	TGCGCCAGCAGTCCCGGGACAGGGGGCATCGGAAACACCATATATTTT
.	14	TRBV20-1	TRBD1	TRBJ1-2	CSASVLGQGKSYTF	TGCAGTGCTAGCGTCCTCGGACAGGGGAAAAGCTACACCTTC
few	15	TRBV28	.	TRBJ2-1	CVCSPIADVYNEQFF	TGTGTCTGCAGTCCAATAGCGGATGTCTACAATGAGCAGTTCTTC
once	15	TRBV18	TRBD2	TRBJ2-3	CASSPGSGGRDTQYF	TGTGCCAGCTCACCAGGGTCGGGGGGAAGAGATACGCAGTATTTT
many	15	TRBV5-1	TRBD2	TRBJ2-7	CASSPAGSGADEQYF	TGCGCCAGCAGCCCTGCAGGTAGCGGGGCCGACGAGCAGTACTTC
.	14	TRBV6-2/TRBV6-3	TRBD1	TRBJ1-2	CASSWDRSRHGYTF	TGTGCCAGCAGTTGGGACAGATCGCGCCATGGCTACACCTTC
few	13	TRBV6-2/TRBV6-3	TRBD1	TRBJ1-5	CASRWDRAQPQHF	TGTGCCAGCAGATGGGACAGGGCCCAGCCCCAGCATTTT
.	17	TRBV6-6	TRBD1	TRBJ1-5	CASSPGTGGTSNQPQHF	TGTGCCAGCAGTCCCGGGACAGGGGGTACAAGCAATCAGCCCCAGCATTTT
.	18	TRBV4-1	TRBD1	TRBJ1-3	CASSRDGTAYFSGNTIYF	TGCGCCAGCAGCCGCGATGGGACAGCTTATTTCTCTGGAAACACCATATATTTT
.	13	TRBV6-1	.	TRBJ1-2	CASRSHMGYGYTF	TGTGCCAGCAGATCCCATATGGGCTATGGCTACACCTTC
many	14	TRBV20-1	TRBD1	TRBJ2-5	CSAREQGQTETQYF	TGCAGTGCTAGAGAACAGGGGCAGACGGAGACCCAGTACTTC
few	11	TRBV30	.	TRBJ2-3	CAWSRADTQYF	TGTGCCTGGAGTAGGGCGGATACGCAGTATTTT
many	16	TRBV5-1	.	TRBJ1-1	CASSFLQGPMNTEAFF	TGCGCCAGCAGCTTCCTTCAGGGGCCTATGAACACTGAAGCTTTCTTT
many	13	TRBV7-2	.	TRBJ2-7	CASSSDGSYEQYF	TGTGCCAGCAGCTCGGACGGATCCTACGAGCAGTACTTC
many	14	TRBV4-3	TRBD1	TRBJ1-2	CASSWDSRDYGYTF	TGCGCCAGCAGCTGGGACAGCCGAGACTATGGCTACACCTTC
.	15	TRBV28	TRBD2	TRBJ2-7	CASIPISSGSYEQYF	TGTGCCAGCATCCCAATCTCTAGCGGGAGCTACGAGCAGTACTTC
many	17	TRBV5-6	TRBD1	TRBJ2-1	CASSPERTGGLYNEQFF	TGTGCCAGCAGCCCTGAACGGACAGGGGGCCTCTACAATGAGCAGTTCTTC
.	13	TRBV4-1	.	TRBJ2-7	CASSQGGHYEQYF	TGCGCCAGCAGCCAAGGGGGTCACTACGAGCAGTACTTC
few	13	TRBV6-2/TRBV6-3	.	TRBJ2-2	CASSSGETGELFF	TGTGCCAGCAGTTCGGGGGAGACCGGGGAGCTGTTTTTT
many	14	TRBV5-5	.	TRBJ1-2	CASSLEGANYGYTF	TGTGCCAGCAGCTTAGAAGGGGCTAACTATGGCTACACCTTC
many	13	TRBV12-3/TRBV12-4	.	TRBJ1-2	CASSSTGRGGYTF	TGTGCCAGCAGTTCCACTGGCAGGGGTGGCTACACCTTC
.	17	TRBV6-1	.	TRBJ1-1	CASSELEGREMNTEAFF	TGTGCCAGCAGTGAATTGGAGGGCAGGGAGATGAACACTGAAGCTTTCTTT
few	14	TRBV2	.	TRBJ2-3	CASSGGAREDTQYF	TGTGCCAGCAGTGGGGGCGCAAGGGAAGATACGCAGTATTTT
many	17	TRBV7-7	.	TRBJ2-2	CASSPTPWGANTGELFF	TGTGCTAGCAGCCCTACCCCATGGGGGGCGAACACCGGGGAGCTGTTTTTT
medium-sized	11	TRBV6-5	.	TRBJ1-2	CASSYLGGYTF	TGTGCCAGCAGTTATCTTGGTGGCTACACCTTC
many	14	TRBV9	.	TRBJ2-7	CASSRREQNHEQYF	TGTGCCAGCAGCCGCCGTGAACAGAACCACGAGCAGTACTTC
many	15	TRBV10-3	TRBD1	TRBJ2-7	CAISERQGSSYEQYF	TGTGCCATCAGTGAGCGACAGGGTAGCTCCTACGAGCAGTACTTC
few	16	TRBV9	.	TRBJ2-2	CASRAAGDRNTGELFF	TGTGCCAGCAGAGCGGCGGGGGACAGGAACACCGGGGAGCTGTTTTTT
many	14	TRBV19	.	TRBJ1-5	CASSTGMGGGPQHF	TGTGCCAGTAGTACGGGGATGGGTGGTGGGCCCCAGCATTTT
many	15	TRBV5-1	.	TRBJ1-4	CASSLLTGLNEKLFF	TGCGCCAGCAGCTTACTGACAGGTTTAAATGAAAAACTGTTTTTT